The 19 T cell receptor beta chains reported below all come from one sample, sequenced in a study of patients and donors after allogeneic stem cell transplantation. MiXCR was run by TCRdb on the RT-PCR reads, yielding one entry per CDR3 protein. The sample comprises about 960,000 distinct CDR3 sequences, more than 15% of which are singletons, and 5% to 7.5% rests with the top ten. Material: blood, either unsorted or a sorted T cell fraction (not recorded which). The source is a human donor who was either an allogeneic HSCT recipient or a stem cell or donor lymphocyte infusion donor (not recorded which). It is not recorded whose cells these are; they may come from a transplant donor.

This clonotype was detected ten times or more. This chain connects TRBV20-1 to TRBJ2-2, with 9 bases fitting TRBD2. Germline CDR1 DFQATT, CDR2 SNEGSKA (reference sequence). The ends lost 1 base at V and 4 bases at J; junction bases unmatched: 13. This CDR3 has 18 amino acids. DNA for the CDR3: TGCAGTGCTAGAGGCATCGGGACTAGCTCGGTGGGCACCGGGGAGCTGTTTTTT. This translates into CSARGIGTSSVGTGELFF.

This clonotype was observed at least ten times. This rearrangement joins TRBV29-1 to TRBJ1-3; D is perhaps TRBD1 (5 bases). Germline values: CDR1 SQVTM, CDR2 ANQGSEA. The CDR3 length is 13 residues. Between the trimmed V and J ends, which lost 6 bases and 0 bases, there was a span of 9 bases. CDR3 region: CSVRRGSGNTIYF. CDR3 nucleotide sequence: TGCAGCGTCAGGAGGGGCTCTGGAAACACCATATATTTT.

J is TRBJ2-7 and V is TRBV27; no definite D call. Trimming pared 8 bases from V and 2 bases from J, leaving 13 bases between. Germline CDR1 MNHEY, CDR2 SMNVEV (reference sequence). This CDR3 region has 13 residues. The CDR3 sequence: CASGFTAAYEQYF. The CDR3 bases are TGTGCCAGCGGGTTTACGGCGGCCTACGAGCAGTACTTC.

This chain joins TRBV12-3 or TRBV12-4 and TRBJ2-1, with 10 bases aligning to TRBD2. Unmatched junction bases numbered 11, after V lost 6 bases and J lost 0 bases. The CDR3 is 18 residues long. Here the CDR3 DNA reads TGTGCCAGCAGCCGTATGACTAGCGGGCGTAGCTCCTACAATGAGCAGTTCTTC. Protein sequence: CASSRMTSGRSSYNEQFF.

This chain joins TRBV6-2 or TRBV6-3 and TRBJ1-1; D ambiguous. The CDR3 contains 14 residues. CDR1 is MNHEY, CDR2 SVGEGT, per germline. The CDR3, as DNA: TGTGCGACGAGGTTACACGGCCGAACGTCTGAAGCTTTCTTT. This gives the protein CATRLHGRTSEAFF.

The rearrangement links TRBV30 to TRBJ2-5; D perhaps matches TRBD2 (6 bases). Germline V CDR1 and CDR2: GTSNPN, SVGIG (reference sequence). The V end was cut by 3 bases, the J end by 2 bases, with 13 bases between. This CDR3 has 14 residues. The CDR3 coding sequence is TGTGCCTGGAGCCCAGGAGGGGAACAAGAGACCCAGTACTTC. Amino acid sequence: CAWSPGGEQETQYF.

V gene TRBV20-1 combines with J gene TRBJ1-1; weak D call: TRBD1 (6 bases). CDR1 and CDR2 (germline): DFQATT, SNEGSKA (reference sequence). The V end lost 0 bases, the J end lost 5 bases, and 16 bases lay between the germline ends. The CDR3 covers 15 residues. This chain's CDR3 is CSARDWAGAKTEAFF. CDR3 sequence (DNA): TGCAGTGCTAGAGATTGGGCAGGGGCCAAAACTGAAGCTTTCTTT.

This clonotype was recorded a few times. The rearrangement links TRBV7-9 to TRBJ1-4, with D hard to call. V was pared by 4 bases and J by 5 bases, with 11 bases between. Looked up from germline, CDR1 is SEHNR and CDR2 is FQNEAQ (reference sequence). This CDR3 has 14 residues. CDR3 in DNA: TGTGCCAGCAGCTGGGCAGGACGAAATGAAAAACTGTTTTTT. This encodes CASSWAGRNEKLFF.

The chain has TRBV5-1 and TRBJ1-1; 7 positions agree with TRBD1. Germline V CDR1 and CDR2: SGHRS, YFSETQ. There are 13 residues in the CDR3. V trimming: 2 bases; J trimming: 3 bases; junction bases outside the gene matches: 1. CDR3 region: CASSFGQDTEAFF. The CDR3 bases are TGCGCCAGCAGCTTCGGACAGGACACTGAAGCTTTCTTT.

The gene calls are TRBV4-1 and TRBJ2-1; D may be TRBD1 (6 bases). The CDR3 is made up of 14 amino acids. Germline CDR1 reads MGHRA; CDR2 reads YSYEKL. V lost 8 bases to trimming and J lost 4 bases, with 15 bases between them. The CDR3: CASGDPDRYNEQFF. Here the CDR3 DNA reads TGCGCCAGCGGGGACCCCGACAGGTACAATGAGCAGTTCTTC.

The genes are TRBV5-1 and TRBJ2-3; D unresolved. This CDR3 is 13 amino acids long. Trimming removed 0 bases at V and 4 bases at J, with 6 bases between. Germline V gene lookup returns CDR1 SGHRS and CDR2 YFSETQ. The CDR3: CASSLAYPDTQYF. The CDR3 DNA reads as TGCGCCAGCAGCTTGGCCTACCCAGATACGCAGTATTTT.

The rearrangement joins TRBV11-2 to TRBJ2-3, with 9 bases fitting TRBD2. There are 16 residues in the CDR3. In germline, CDR1 is SGHAT, CDR2 FQNNGV. The ends lost 5 bases at V and 4 bases at J; junction bases unmatched: 10. The CDR3 nucleotides read TGTGCCAGCAGCACCCGGACTAGCGTTAGGGCAGATACGCAGTATTTT. Protein: CASSTRTSVRADTQYF.

V and J are TRBV19 and TRBJ1-1, with a possible D match to TRBD1 (5 bases). This CDR3 comprises 14 residues. Per the germline V gene, CDR1 is LNHDA and CDR2 is SQIVND (reference sequence). V lost 2 bases, J lost 7 bases, and 14 bases lay in between. CDR3 nucleotide sequence: TGTGCCAGTAGTATACGGGGCAACCTCATTGAAGCTTTCTTT. Translating gives CASSIRGNLIEAFF.

The rearrangement links TRBV5-1 to TRBJ2-7; 7 positions match TRBD2. V lost 2 bases to trimming and J lost 5 bases; unmatched junction nucleotides: 7. The CDR3 extends over 14 amino acids. Germline lookup yields CDR1 SGHRS and CDR2 YFSETQ. The CDR3 spells CASSFGAGVNEQYF. Written as DNA, the CDR3 is TGCGCCAGCAGCTTTGGTGCGGGAGTGAACGAGCAGTACTTC.

The J gene is TRBJ1-6, the V gene TRBV11-2; no reliable D call. The CDR3 is 18 residues long. Germline assignment: CDR1 SGHAT and CDR2 FQNNGV. V dropped 0 bases and J dropped 5 bases, with 17 bases sitting between them. The CDR3 region has the DNA TGTGCCAGCAGCTTAGATGGGGAAAGGGCCGCCAATAATTCACCCCTCCACTTT. This encodes CASSLDGERAANNSPLHF.

There are a few counts of this clonotype. This chain joins TRBV5-1 and TRBJ2-5; D perhaps matches TRBD2 (6 bases). The CDR3 has 16 amino acids. Germline V gene data show CDR1 as SGHRS and CDR2 as YFSETQ. Trimming took 4 bases from V and 0 from J, leaving 16 bases between them. This CDR3 reads CASSPGSGLYQETQYF. CDR3 bases: TGCGCCAGCAGCCCCGGGAGCGGGTTGTACCAAGAGACCCAGTACTTC.

The sample holds a few counts of this clonotype. V is TRBV20-1 and J is TRBJ2-2; possibly TRBD2 for D (6 bases). Trimming removed 4 bases at V and 0 bases at J, with 12 bases between. The CDR3 length is 15 residues. Germline CDR1 is DFQATT and CDR2 is SNEGSKA (reference sequence). The CDR3 loop is CSATRGSPNTGELFF. The CDR3 coding sequence is TGCAGTGCTACCCGGGGGAGCCCGAACACCGGGGAGCTGTTTTTT.

This clonotype was detected only a few times. The rearrangement joins TRBV7-6 to TRBJ2-7; D not certain. Germline assignment: CDR1 SGHVS and CDR2 FNYEAQ. The CDR3 spans 17 residues. V was cut by 5 bases and J by 3 bases, with 23 bases left in between. The DNA of the CDR3 is TGTGCCAGCAGCCCGTCCGTTAGTTCGATGCTTTACTACGAGCAGTACTTC. Translated: CASSPSVSSMLYYEQYF.

The chain combines TRBV12-3 or TRBV12-4 with TRBJ2-7; 14 nucleotides agree with TRBD2. This CDR3 spans 16 amino acids. V gave up 6 bases and J gave up 4 bases; unmatched junction bases: 8. The CDR3 DNA sequence: TGTGCCAGCAGCGAGGGACTAGCGGGGGCCGGGTACGAGCAGTACTTC. Translated: CASSEGLAGAGYEQYF.